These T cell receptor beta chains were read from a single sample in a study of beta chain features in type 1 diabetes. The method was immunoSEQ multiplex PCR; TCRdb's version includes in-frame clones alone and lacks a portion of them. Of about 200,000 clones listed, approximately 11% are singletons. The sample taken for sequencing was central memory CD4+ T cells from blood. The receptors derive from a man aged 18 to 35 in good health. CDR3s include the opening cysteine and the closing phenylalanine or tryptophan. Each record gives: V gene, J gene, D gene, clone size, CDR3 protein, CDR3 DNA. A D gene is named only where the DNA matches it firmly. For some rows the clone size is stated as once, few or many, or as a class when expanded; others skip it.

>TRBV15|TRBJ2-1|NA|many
CATSRDLTSSYNEQFF
TGTGCCACCAGCAGAGATCTTACTAGCTCCTACAATGAGCAGTTCTTC
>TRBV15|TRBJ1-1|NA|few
CATSREGGGRTEAFF
TGTGCCACCAGCAGAGAAGGAGGGGGACGGACTGAAGCTTTCTTT
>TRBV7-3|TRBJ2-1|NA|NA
CASSLDRWDEQFF
TGTGCCAGCAGCTTAGACCGTTGGGATGAGCAGTTCTTC
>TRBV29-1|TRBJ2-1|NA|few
CSVKGQISSYNEQFF
TGCAGCGTAAAAGGACAGATAAGCTCCTACAATGAGCAGTTCTTC
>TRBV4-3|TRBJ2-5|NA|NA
CASSPSRAGSGFETQYF
TGCGCCAGCAGCCCCTCCCGAGCCGGGAGCGGTTTTGAGACCCAGTACTTC
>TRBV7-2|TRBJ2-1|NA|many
CASSFNSYNEQFF
TGTGCCAGCAGCTTTAATTCCTACAATGAGCAGTTCTTC
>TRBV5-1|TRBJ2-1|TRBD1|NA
CASSFVDRGHEQFF
TGCGCCAGCAGCTTCGTGGACAGGGGACATGAGCAGTTCTTC
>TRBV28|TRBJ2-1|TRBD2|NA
CASSLIPLAGRPEQFF
TGTGCCAGCAGTTTGATCCCGCTAGCGGGGCGTCCGGAGCAGTTCTTC
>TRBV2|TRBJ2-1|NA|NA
CASRWGDGEQFF
TGTGCCAGCAGGTGGGGGGATGGTGAGCAGTTCTTC
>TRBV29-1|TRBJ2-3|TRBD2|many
CSDSGSAGTDTQYF
TGCAGCGATAGCGGGAGCGCGGGCACAGATACGCAGTATTTT
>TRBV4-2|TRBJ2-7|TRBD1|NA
CASSHADRDTYEQYF
TGTGCCAGCAGCCACGCGGACAGGGACACCTACGAGCAGTACTTC
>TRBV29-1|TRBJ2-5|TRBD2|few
CSVRGLAVPQYF
TGCAGCGTTAGGGGACTAGCAGTTCCCCAGTACTTC